This entry describes one T cell receptor beta chain. As originally analysed: By means of reference gene primer amplification, nucleated cell counts were estimated. The method was immunoSEQ multiplex PCR; TCRdb's version includes in-frame clones alone and lacks a portion of them. The V and J calls and clone size were taken over from that table, and D and trimming were inferred from the DNA. The sample has nearly 200,000 clones; 80% to 90% are singletons. The data stem from a study of blood T cell repertoires in COVID-19. The overall study: From the United States, Italy and Spain came samples of acute and convalescent COVID-19. Nucleic acid was either cDNA or gDNA, and it came from T cells, B-cell-depleted T cells, or PBMCs.

In germline, CDR1 is SEHNR, CDR2 FQNEAQ (reference sequence). V gave up 3 bases and J gave up 8 bases; unmatched junction bases: 5. The CDR3 sequence is 14 residues long. The TCR comes from a woman in her 70s with active or convalescent COVID-19. Sequenced sample: peripheral blood. This sequence joins TRBV7-9 and TRBJ1-4, with 8 bases matching TRBD1. In DNA form, the CDR3 reads TGTGCCAGCAGCTTTCAGGGGGCGAGGGAAAAACTGTTTTTT. It translates to CASSFQGAREKLFF.